This entry describes one T cell receptor (beta chain). The sample comes from a study of blood T cell repertoires in COVID-19. In the original processing: Researchers report that nucleated cell counts were estimated from reference gene primer amplification. Some clones are missing from TCRdb's copy, which holds only in-frame ones; the method was immunoSEQ multiplex PCR. The DNA gave D and trimming, while V, J and clone size come from that table. The data contain approximately 400,000 clones, around 88% of them singletons. The CDR3 length is 13 residues. Trimming removed 2 bases at V and 4 bases at J, with 12 bases between. Germline-derived CDR1 and CDR2 are GTSNPN and SVGIG (reference sequence).

The sequence came from a woman between 45 and 60 years old with COVID-19, enrolled during active disease. The chain is built from TRBV30 and TRBJ2-7; tentative D call: TRBD2 (5 bases). Sequencing was performed on peripheral blood. The CDR3 sequence: CAWSSGRLYEQYF. Written as DNA, the CDR3 is TGTGCCTGGAGTAGCGGACGGCTTTACGAGCAGTACTTC.